This entry lists 14 T cell receptor beta chains sequenced from one sample in a study of blood T cell repertoires in COVID-19. Sequencing used immunoSEQ multiplex PCR; TCRdb keeps in-frame clones, though not all of them. Of over 80,000 clones listed, 90% were seen once; the top ten hold 1.5% to 2%. The sample consisted of peripheral blood. Receptors originate from a man in his fifties or sixties with acute or convalescent COVID-19.

This clone was detected only once. This chain joins TRBV2 and TRBJ1-5, with no clear D. The CDR3 covers 13 residues. The germline gives CDR1 SNHLY, CDR2 FYNNEI. V was trimmed by 4 bases and J by 2 bases, leaving 6 bases between them. CDR3 sequence (DNA): TGTGCCAGCAGTGGCAGTGGCAATCAGCCCCAGCATTTT. It codes for CASSGSGNQPQHF.

The rearrangement links TRBV5-4 to TRBJ1-2; weak D call: TRBD1 (6 bases). The CDR3 is 16 residues long. Germline V gene lookup returns CDR1 SGHNT and CDR2 YYREEE (reference sequence). With 3 bases removed from V and 4 bases from J, the gap between germline ends came to 19 bases. The DNA of the CDR3 is TGTGCCAGCAGCTCCCACAGGGACGATTTTTCCTATGGCTACACCTTC. Its protein product is CASSSHRDDFSYGYTF.

The chain carries TRBV19 and TRBJ2-7, with 9 bases that match TRBD1. This CDR3 is 16 amino acids long. Germline CDR1 is LNHDA and CDR2 is SQIVND (reference sequence). V lost 4 bases to trimming and J lost 7 bases; unmatched junction nucleotides: 14. The CDR3 DNA follows: TGTGCCAGTAGTAACCGGGACAGGGCCTCCCCCGGGGAGCAGTACTTC. Protein sequence: CASSNRDRASPGEQYF.

The rearrangement joins TRBV15 to TRBJ1-2; tentative D call: TRBD1 (5 bases). Between the trimmed V and J ends, which lost 0 bases and 4 bases, there was a span of 9 bases. This CDR3 has 14 residues. CDR1 is LNHNV, CDR2 YYDKDF, per germline (reference sequence). The CDR3 protein is CATSRDGAGYGYTF. DNA for the CDR3: TGTGCCACCAGCAGAGATGGGGCTGGCTATGGCTACACCTTC.

The gene calls are TRBV28 and TRBJ1-5; D is undetermined. Trimming took 6 bases from V and 0 from J, leaving 3 bases between them. The CDR3 has 12 amino acids. Germline V gene data show CDR1 as MDHEN and CDR2 as SYDVKM. The DNA for the CDR3 is TGTGCCAGCAGCTTTAGCAATCAGCCCCAGCATTTT. Protein: CASSFSNQPQHF.

CDR3 protein: CASTQLGGPYEQYF. DNA for the CDR3: TGTGCCAGCACCCAACTAGGGGGCCCTTACGAGCAGTACTTC. V usage is TRBV2 and J usage is TRBJ2-7; 7 bases are shared with TRBD1. The V and J ends lost 7 bases and 4 bases, in that order; junction bases with no gene match: 10. Germline CDR1 reads SNHLY; CDR2 reads FYNNEI. The CDR3 totals 14 residues. The full variable domain, rest sourced from reference TRBV2 and TRBJ2-7, is EPEVTQTPSHQVTQMGQEVILRCVPISNHLYFYWYRQILGQKVEFLVSFYNNEISEKSEIFDDQFSVERPDGSNFTLKIRSTKLEDSAMYFCASTQLGGPYEQYFGPGTRLTVT.

The chain recombines TRBV30 with TRBJ1-5; the D gene is possibly TRBD1 (5 bases). The length of the CDR3 is 13 residues. Trimming took 1 base from V and 7 from J, leaving 11 bases between them. Per germline, CDR1 GTSNPN and CDR2 SVGIG (reference sequence). The CDR3 nucleotides read TGTGCCTGGAGTGGTTCGGGGGAACAGCCCCAGCATTTT. Amino acids: CAWSGSGEQPQHF.

The sample holds one count of this clone. The chain combines TRBV10-3 with TRBJ2-5, with D tentatively TRBD2 (5 bases). CDR3 length: 15 residues. Germline V CDR1 and CDR2: ENHRY, SYGVKD. The V end was cut by 0 bases, the J end by 7 bases, with 15 bases between. The CDR3: CAISESLVAEGTQYF. The CDR3 DNA follows: TGTGCCATCAGTGAGTCTTTAGTCGCAGAGGGGACCCAGTACTTC.

The chain recombines TRBV10-3 with TRBJ1-3, with D possibly TRBD1 on 6 matching bases. V lost 3 bases, J lost 0 bases, and 12 bases lay in between. Germline V CDR1 and CDR2: ENHRY, SYGVKD. The CDR3 totals 16 residues. CDR3 sequence (DNA): TGTGCCATCAGTGACCCAACAGGGCCCTCTGGAAACACCATATATTTT. This codes for CAISDPTGPSGNTIYF.

The chain couples TRBV5-8 to TRBJ1-4; a possible D gene is TRBD1 (5 bases). CDR1 and CDR2 (germline): SGHTS, YDEGEE. This CDR3 has 14 residues. The germline V and J ends were trimmed by 0 bases and 4 bases, with 7 bases remaining between them. DNA for the CDR3: TGTGCCAGCAGCTTGGACAGGAGTAATGAAAAACTGTTTTTT. Protein sequence: CASSLDRSNEKLFF.

The chain uses TRBV5-5 and TRBJ1-1; possible D gene TRBD1, 5 bases. The CDR3 is made up of 14 amino acids. The germline CDR1 and CDR2 sequences are SGHKS and YYEKEE (reference sequence). Trimming pared 2 bases from V and 1 base from J, leaving 9 bases between. CDR3 DNA sequence: TGTGCCAGCAGCTTCTACGACAGGAACACTGAAGCTTTCTTT. The encoded protein is CASSFYDRNTEAFF.

This chain joins TRBV14 and TRBJ1-2; 10 bases are a match to TRBD1. This CDR3 is built from 16 residues. Trimming at V came to 0 bases and at J to 4 bases, leaving 5 bases not matched to a gene. The germline V gene has CDR1 SGHDN and CDR2 FVKESK. CDR3 sequence (DNA): TGTGCCAGCAGCCAAGATTTCGGGACAGGGGCCTATGGCTACACCTTC. Translating it yields CASSQDFGTGAYGYTF.

The chain recombines TRBV5-1 with TRBJ1-1, with TRBD1 identical over 8 bases. The ends lost 3 bases at V and 6 bases at J; junction bases unmatched: 7. The CDR3 length is 14 residues. CDR1 and CDR2 (germline): SGHRS, YFSETQ. The CDR3 loop reads CASSSGQGLAEAFF. The CDR3 DNA reads as TGCGCCAGCAGCTCCGGACAGGGTCTCGCTGAAGCTTTCTTT.

The genes are TRBV5-1 and TRBJ2-7, with 8 bases aligning to TRBD1. Losses at the gene ends were 4 bases for V and 0 bases for J; bases not matched to a gene: 3. This CDR3 comprises 14 residues. Germline values: CDR1 SGHRS, CDR2 YFSETQ. CDR3 residues: CASSRTGSSYEQYF. CDR3 coding DNA: TGCGCCAGCAGCCGGACAGGGAGCTCCTACGAGCAGTACTTC.